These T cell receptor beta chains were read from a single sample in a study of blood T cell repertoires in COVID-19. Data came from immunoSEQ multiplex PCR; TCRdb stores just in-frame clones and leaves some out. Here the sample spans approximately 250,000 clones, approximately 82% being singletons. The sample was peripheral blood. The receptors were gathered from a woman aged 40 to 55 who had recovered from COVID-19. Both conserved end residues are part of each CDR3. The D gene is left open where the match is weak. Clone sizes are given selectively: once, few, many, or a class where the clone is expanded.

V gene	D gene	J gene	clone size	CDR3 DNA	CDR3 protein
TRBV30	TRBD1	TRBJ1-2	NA	TGTGCCTGGAGGGAGAGACAGGGAGTGTTTGGCTACACCTTC	CAWRERQGVFGYTF
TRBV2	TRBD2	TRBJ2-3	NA	TGTGCCAGCAAATATAGCGGGGATTCAGATACGCAGTATTTT	CASKYSGDSDTQYF
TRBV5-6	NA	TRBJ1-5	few	TGTGCCAGCAGCCCGCAGGGCCGTGGAGGCAATCAGCCCCAGCATTTT	CASSPQGRGGNQPQHF
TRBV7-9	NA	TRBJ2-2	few	TGTGCCAGCAGCTTAGACAGGGCGAACACCGGGGAGCTGTTTTTT	CASSLDRANTGELFF
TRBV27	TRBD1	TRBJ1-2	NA	TGTGCCAGCAGAATGCAGGGGGGATGGGATTTTGGCTACACCTTC	CASRMQGGWDFGYTF
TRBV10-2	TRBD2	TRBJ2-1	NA	TGCGCCAGCACTACTAGCGGCTCCTACAATGAGCAGTTCTTC	CASTTSGSYNEQFF
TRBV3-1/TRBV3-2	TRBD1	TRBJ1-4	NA	TGTGCCAGCAGCCAAGACCGGGGACAGGGGGCTGCTAATGAAAAACTGTTTTTT	CASSQDRGQGAANEKLFF
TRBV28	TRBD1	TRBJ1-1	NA	TGTGCCAGCAGCCCCGGGACAGCTAACACTGAAGCTTTCTTT	CASSPGTANTEAFF
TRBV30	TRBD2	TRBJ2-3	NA	TGTGCCTGGAGCTTATCTAGCGGGGGGGCCACAGATACGCAGTATTTT	CAWSLSSGGATDTQYF
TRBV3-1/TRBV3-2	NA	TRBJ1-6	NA	TGTGCCAGCAGCCAAGATTTACGGTACCCAGGGAATTATAATTCACCCCTCCACTTT	CASSQDLRYPGNYNSPLHF
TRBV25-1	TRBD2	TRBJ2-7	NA	TGTGCCAGCAGTGAATGGGAGCGGGGGCACGAGCAGTACTTC	CASSEWERGHEQYF
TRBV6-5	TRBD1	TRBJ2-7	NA	TGTGCCAGCAGAAGGGACAGCTACGAGCAGTACTTC	CASRRDSYEQYF
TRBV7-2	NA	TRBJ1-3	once	TGTGCCAGCAGCTACCCCGGGGTAACTGGAAACACCATATATTTT	CASSYPGVTGNTIYF
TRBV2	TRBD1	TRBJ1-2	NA	TGTGCCAGCAGACAGGGGGCTCCCCACGACTATGGCTACACCTTC	CASRQGAPHDYGYTF
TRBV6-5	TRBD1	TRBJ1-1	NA	TGTGCCAGCAGTTACTCGGGGCCGGGACAGGGGTTGGGAGCTTTCTTT	CASSYSGPGQGLGAFF
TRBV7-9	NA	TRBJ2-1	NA	TGTGCCAGCAGCTTAAGTGGAGCAGGGAATGAGCAGTTCTTC	CASSLSGAGNEQFF
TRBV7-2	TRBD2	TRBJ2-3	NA	TGTGCCAGCAGCTTAAATGGGGGACTAGCTATAGATACGCAGTATTTT	CASSLNGGLAIDTQYF
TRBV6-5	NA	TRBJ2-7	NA	TGTGCCAGCAGGGTTCGGGTAGGCCCCTACGAGCAGTACTTC	CASRVRVGPYEQYF
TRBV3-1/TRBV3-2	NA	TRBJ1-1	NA	TGTGCCAGCAGCCAAGAAGGAGGGGCTGCTTTCTTT	CASSQEGGAAFF
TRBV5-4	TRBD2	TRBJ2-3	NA	TGTGCCAGCAGCTTAGGGCTAGCGGAGGATACGCAGTATTTT	CASSLGLAEDTQYF
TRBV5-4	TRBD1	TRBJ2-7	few	TGTGCCAGCAGCAACCGGGACAGGAGCTACGAGCAGTACTTC	CASSNRDRSYEQYF
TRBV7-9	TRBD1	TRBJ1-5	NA	TGTGCCAGCAGCTCCGGGACAGATAGCAATCAGCCCCAGCATTTT	CASSSGTDSNQPQHF
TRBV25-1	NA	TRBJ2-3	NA	TGTGCCAGCAGTGGAAGGTGGGGGGGCATGGGCACAGATACGCAGTATTTT	CASSGRWGGMGTDTQYF
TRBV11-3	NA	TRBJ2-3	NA	TGTGCCAGCAGCTTAGATCTTCGGTTGGCAGATACGCAGTATTTT	CASSLDLRLADTQYF
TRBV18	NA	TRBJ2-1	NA	TGTGCCAGCTCACCCCGGGCAGGGGAGGGGGACAATGAGCAGTTCTTC	CASSPRAGEGDNEQFF
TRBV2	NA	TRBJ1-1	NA	TGTGCCAGCAGTCTCCACCCGGGAGCGGAAGCTTTCTTT	CASSLHPGAEAFF
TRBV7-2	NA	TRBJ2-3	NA	TGTGCCAGCAGCTTATCGCTACAGACCATTAGCACAGATACGCAGTATTTT	CASSLSLQTISTDTQYF
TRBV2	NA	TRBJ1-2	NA	TGTGCCAGCAGTATCCAGGGCTACTATGGCTACACCTTC	CASSIQGYYGYTF
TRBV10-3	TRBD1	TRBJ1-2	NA	TGTGCCATCAGTGAGCGGGACAGGGATCATGGCTACACCTTC	CAISERDRDHGYTF
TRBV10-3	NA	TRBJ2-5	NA	TGTGCCATCAGTGAGTCTTCGAGACTCGCTTCAGAGACCCAGTACTTC	CAISESSRLASETQYF
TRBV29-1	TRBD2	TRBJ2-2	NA	TGCAGCGTTGGCACTAGCGGGGTCTCCGGGGAGCTGTTTTTT	CSVGTSGVSGELFF
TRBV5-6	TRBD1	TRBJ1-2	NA	TGTGCCAGCAGCCTGGTAGGGACAGGGGGCGCACGAGGCTACACCTTC	CASSLVGTGGARGYTF
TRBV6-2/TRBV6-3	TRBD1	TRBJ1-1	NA	TGTGCCAGCAGTCCCCGAGGGGGCATCACTGAAGCTTTCTTT	CASSPRGGITEAFF
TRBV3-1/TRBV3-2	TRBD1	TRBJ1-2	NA	TGTGCCAGCAGCAAAAGCTCGACAGGGAATGGCTACACCTTC	CASSKSSTGNGYTF
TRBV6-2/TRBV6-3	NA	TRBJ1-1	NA	TGTGCCAGCAGTGACCCTATCGGGGGGGACACTGAAGCTTTCTTT	CASSDPIGGDTEAFF
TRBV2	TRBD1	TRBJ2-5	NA	TGTGCCAGCAGTGAAGCTAGGGCAGGGGGCTACGGAGAGACCCAGTACTTC	CASSEARAGGYGETQYF
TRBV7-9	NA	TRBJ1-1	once	TGTGCCAGCAGCCTGCCAGGGGAGACTGAAGCTTTCTTT	CASSLPGETEAFF